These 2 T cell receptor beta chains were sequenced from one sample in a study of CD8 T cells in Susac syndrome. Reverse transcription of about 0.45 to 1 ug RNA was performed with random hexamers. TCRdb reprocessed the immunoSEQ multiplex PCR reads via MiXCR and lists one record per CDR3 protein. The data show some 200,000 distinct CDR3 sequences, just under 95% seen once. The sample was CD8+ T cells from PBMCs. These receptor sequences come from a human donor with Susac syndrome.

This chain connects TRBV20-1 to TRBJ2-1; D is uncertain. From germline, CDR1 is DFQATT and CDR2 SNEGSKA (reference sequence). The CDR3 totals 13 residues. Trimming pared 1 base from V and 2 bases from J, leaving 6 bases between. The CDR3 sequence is CSARGGTYNEQFF. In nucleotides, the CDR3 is TGCAGTGCTAGAGGAGGCACCTACAATGAGCAGTTCTTC.

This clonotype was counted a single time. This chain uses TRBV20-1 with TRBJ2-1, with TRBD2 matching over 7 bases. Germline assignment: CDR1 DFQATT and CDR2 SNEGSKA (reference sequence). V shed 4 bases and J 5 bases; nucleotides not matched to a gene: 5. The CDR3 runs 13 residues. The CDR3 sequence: CSATGGGNNEQFF. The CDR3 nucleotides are TGCAGTGCTACTGGGGGGGGTAACAATGAGCAGTTCTTC.